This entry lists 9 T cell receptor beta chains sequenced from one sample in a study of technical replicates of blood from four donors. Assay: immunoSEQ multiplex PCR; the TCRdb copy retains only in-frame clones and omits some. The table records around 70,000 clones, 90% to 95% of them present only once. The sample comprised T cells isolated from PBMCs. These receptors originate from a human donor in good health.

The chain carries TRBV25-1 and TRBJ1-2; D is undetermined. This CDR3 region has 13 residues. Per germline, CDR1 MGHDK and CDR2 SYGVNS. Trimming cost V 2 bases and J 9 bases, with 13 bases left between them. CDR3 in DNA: TGTGCCAGCAGTGAAGGGCAGGAAGACCGCTACACCTTC. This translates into CASSEGQEDRYTF.

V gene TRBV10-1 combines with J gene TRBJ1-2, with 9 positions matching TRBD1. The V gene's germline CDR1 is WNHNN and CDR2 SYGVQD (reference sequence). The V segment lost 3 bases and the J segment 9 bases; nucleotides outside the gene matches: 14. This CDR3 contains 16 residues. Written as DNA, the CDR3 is TGCGCCAGCAGTGAACGCCCGGGACAGGGAAAGTCGAGCTACACCTTC. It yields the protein CASSERPGQGKSSYTF.

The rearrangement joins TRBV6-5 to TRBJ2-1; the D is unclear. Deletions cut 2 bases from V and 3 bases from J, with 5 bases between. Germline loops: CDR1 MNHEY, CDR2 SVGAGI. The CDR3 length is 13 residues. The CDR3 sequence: CASSYADYNEQFF. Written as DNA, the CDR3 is TGTGCCAGCAGTTACGCGGACTACAATGAGCAGTTCTTC.

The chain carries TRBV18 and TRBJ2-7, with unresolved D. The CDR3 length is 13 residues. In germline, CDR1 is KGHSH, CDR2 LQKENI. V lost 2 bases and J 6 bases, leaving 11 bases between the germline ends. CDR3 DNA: TGTGCCAGCTCACCAACCGGAGTTCCCGAGCAGTACTTC. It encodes CASSPTGVPEQYF.

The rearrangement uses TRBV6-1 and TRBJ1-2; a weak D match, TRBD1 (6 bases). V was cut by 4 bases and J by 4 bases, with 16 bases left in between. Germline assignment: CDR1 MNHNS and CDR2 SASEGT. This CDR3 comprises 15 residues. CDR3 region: CASSVGTSVLYGYTF. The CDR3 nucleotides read TGTGCCAGCAGTGTAGGGACATCGGTACTCTATGGCTACACCTTC.

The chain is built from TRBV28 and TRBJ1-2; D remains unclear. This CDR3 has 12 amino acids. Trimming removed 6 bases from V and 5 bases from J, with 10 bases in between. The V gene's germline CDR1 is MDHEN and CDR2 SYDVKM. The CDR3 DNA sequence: TGTGCCAGCAGCCTCGCGGCGTATGGCTACACCTTC. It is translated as CASSLAAYGYTF.

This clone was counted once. Here the CDR3 reads CASHQLAGYTGELFF. The CDR3 DNA follows: TGTGCCAGCCATCAACTAGCGGGATACACCGGGGAGCTGTTTTTT. This rearrangement joins TRBV28 to TRBJ2-2; 10 bases match TRBD2. The J segment lost 3 bases and the V segment lost 8 bases, leaving 6 bases of the junction unmatched. CDR1 is MDHEN, CDR2 SYDVKM, per germline. CDR3 length: 15 amino acids.

This CDR3 reads CAVTPSGGSGEKLFF. The CDR3, as DNA: TGTGCCGTAACGCCAAGCGGGGGATCGGGTGAAAAACTGTTTTTT. V and J are TRBV6-1 and TRBJ1-4; TRBD1 is a possible D gene (5 bases). Germline assignment: CDR1 MNHNS and CDR2 SASEGT. The germline V and J ends were trimmed by 11 bases and 7 bases, with 23 bases remaining between them. The CDR3 has 15 residues.

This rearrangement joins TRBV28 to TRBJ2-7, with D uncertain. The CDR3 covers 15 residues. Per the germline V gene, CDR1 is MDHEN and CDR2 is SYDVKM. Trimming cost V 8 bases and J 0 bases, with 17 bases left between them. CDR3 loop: CASGESGRFSYEQYF. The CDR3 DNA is TGTGCCAGCGGAGAAAGTGGAAGGTTCTCCTACGAGCAGTACTTC.